These T cell receptor beta chains were read from a single sample in a study of shared clonotypes between healthy human individuals. Profiling relied on immunoSEQ multiplex PCR, and the TCRdb table lists in-frame clones only, not all of them. In the table there are about 2.2 million clones, about 93% of which are singletons. What was sequenced was naive CD8+ T cells from PBMCs. The receptors here all came from a man aged 18 to 30 in good health. Some clones in this sample may be carry-over from other donors' samples. Both conserved end residues are part of each CDR3. D genes are given only for firm matches. A row's size may be missing; if present it is once, few, many or a size class.

j_call: TRBJ2-1
d_call: TRBD2
v_call: TRBV28
clone_size: -
cdr3_nt: TGTGCCAGCAGCTACGAGCGGGGGTACAATGAGCAGTTCTTC
cdr3_aa: CASSYERGYNEQFF

j_call: TRBJ1-2
d_call: TRBD1
v_call: TRBV28
clone_size: -
cdr3_nt: TGTGCCAGCAGATCAGGGGGCGTGAGCGACCCGTATGGCTACACCTTC
cdr3_aa: CASRSGGVSDPYGYTF

j_call: TRBJ2-2
d_call: TRBD1
v_call: TRBV19
clone_size: -
cdr3_nt: TGTGCCAGTAGGACCCGCCCGGGACAGGGGAACACCGGGGAGCTGTTTTTT
cdr3_aa: CASRTRPGQGNTGELFF

j_call: TRBJ2-1
d_call: -
v_call: TRBV4-2
clone_size: -
cdr3_nt: TGTGCCAGCAGCCAAGCCCAGAGCTCCTACAATGAGCAGTTCTTC
cdr3_aa: CASSQAQSSYNEQFF

j_call: TRBJ1-1
d_call: TRBD1
v_call: TRBV11-2
clone_size: -
cdr3_nt: TGTGCCAGCAGCCCAGGTGGGGACAGGGGAGGCACTGAAGCTTTCTTT
cdr3_aa: CASSPGGDRGGTEAFF

j_call: TRBJ2-2
d_call: -
v_call: TRBV5-1
clone_size: -
cdr3_nt: TGCGCCAGCAGCTCACCGGGGTCCTCAACCGGGGAGCTGTTTTTT
cdr3_aa: CASSSPGSSTGELFF

j_call: TRBJ2-1
d_call: -
v_call: TRBV7-9
clone_size: -
cdr3_nt: TGTGCCAGCAGCTTAGTCGAGTTATATGAGCAGTTCTTC
cdr3_aa: CASSLVELYEQFF

j_call: TRBJ2-2
d_call: TRBD1
v_call: TRBV4-3
clone_size: -
cdr3_nt: TGCGCCAGCAGCCACGAGGACAGGGCCAACACCGGGGAGCTGTTTTTT
cdr3_aa: CASSHEDRANTGELFF

j_call: TRBJ1-1
d_call: -
v_call: TRBV9
clone_size: -
cdr3_nt: TGTGCCAGCAGCGCCCTGCGGGGTATGAACACTGAAGCTTTCTTT
cdr3_aa: CASSALRGMNTEAFF

j_call: TRBJ1-1
d_call: TRBD1
v_call: TRBV7-2
clone_size: -
cdr3_nt: TGTGCCAGCAGACAACCGGGACAGGGGGCAGGTGAAGCTTTCTTT
cdr3_aa: CASRQPGQGAGEAFF

j_call: TRBJ1-2
d_call: -
v_call: TRBV10-3
clone_size: -
cdr3_nt: TGTGCCATCAGTGACAGCCTCGGGGATGGCTACACCTTC
cdr3_aa: CAISDSLGDGYTF

j_call: TRBJ1-1
d_call: -
v_call: TRBV7-9
clone_size: -
cdr3_nt: TGTGCCAGCAGATTAGAAGTAGGCGAAGCTTTCTTT
cdr3_aa: CASRLEVGEAFF

j_call: TRBJ2-7
d_call: -
v_call: TRBV13
clone_size: -
cdr3_nt: TGTGCCAGCAGCCCTTCGGTGTCGCTGGAGCAGTACTTC
cdr3_aa: CASSPSVSLEQYF

j_call: TRBJ2-5
d_call: -
v_call: TRBV5-1
clone_size: -
cdr3_nt: TGCGCCAGCAGCTTGGGGTCGGCTCTTCAAGAGACCCAGTACTTC
cdr3_aa: CASSLGSALQETQYF

j_call: TRBJ2-1
d_call: TRBD2
v_call: TRBV18
clone_size: once
cdr3_nt: TGTGCCAGCTCGGGACTAGCGGGAGCGGTCAATGAGCAGTTCTTC
cdr3_aa: CASSGLAGAVNEQFF

j_call: TRBJ2-5
d_call: TRBD1
v_call: TRBV5-5
clone_size: -
cdr3_nt: TGTGCCAGCAGCCACGACTACGGGACAGCCCAAGAGACCCAGTACTTC
cdr3_aa: CASSHDYGTAQETQYF

j_call: TRBJ2-5
d_call: -
v_call: TRBV27
clone_size: -
cdr3_nt: TGTGCCAGCAGTACCTCCAACGGGGGGACCCAGTACTTC
cdr3_aa: CASSTSNGGTQYF

j_call: TRBJ2-5
d_call: -
v_call: TRBV2
clone_size: -
cdr3_nt: TGTGCCAGCAGTGTCCAGCGGGACAATCCGCGGGTTGAGACCCAGTACTTC
cdr3_aa: CASSVQRDNPRVETQYF

j_call: TRBJ2-6
d_call: -
v_call: TRBV7-9
clone_size: -
cdr3_nt: TGTGCCAGCAGCTTAGGTGGCTCTGGGGCCAACGTCCTGACTTTC
cdr3_aa: CASSLGGSGANVLTF

j_call: TRBJ1-4
d_call: -
v_call: TRBV27
clone_size: -
cdr3_nt: TGTGCCAGCAGTGTAGGAAATGAAAAACTGTTTTTT
cdr3_aa: CASSVGNEKLFF

j_call: TRBJ2-4
d_call: TRBD1
v_call: TRBV5-6
clone_size: -
cdr3_nt: TGTGCCAGCAGCTTGCGGGGACAGGGGAACATTCAGTACTTC
cdr3_aa: CASSLRGQGNIQYF

j_call: TRBJ1-2
d_call: -
v_call: TRBV4-3
clone_size: once
cdr3_nt: TGCGCCAGCAGCCCAGGTGGCATAAGTGGCTACACCTTC
cdr3_aa: CASSPGGISGYTF

j_call: TRBJ2-1
d_call: -
v_call: TRBV5-6
clone_size: -
cdr3_nt: TGTGCCAGCAGCCTTGGTAGGGGAAGCTCCTACAATGAGCAGTTCTTC
cdr3_aa: CASSLGRGSSYNEQFF

j_call: TRBJ2-7
d_call: -
v_call: TRBV27
clone_size: -
cdr3_nt: TGTGCCAGCAGTAGTAGCGCCTCCTACGAGCAGTACTTC
cdr3_aa: CASSSSASYEQYF

j_call: TRBJ1-2
d_call: -
v_call: TRBV6-1
clone_size: once
cdr3_nt: TGTGCCAGCAGTTTACTCACAGATGGCTACACCTTC
cdr3_aa: CASSLLTDGYTF

j_call: TRBJ1-2
d_call: TRBD1
v_call: TRBV6-1
clone_size: -
cdr3_nt: TGTGCCAGCAGTGAGAGACAGGGGACCATTTCCTTTAACTATGGCTACACCTTC
cdr3_aa: CASSERQGTISFNYGYTF

j_call: TRBJ2-4
d_call: -
v_call: TRBV27
clone_size: -
cdr3_nt: TGTGCCAACTCTTGGGTTAACATTCAGTACTTC
cdr3_aa: CANSWVNIQYF

j_call: TRBJ1-6
d_call: -
v_call: TRBV28
clone_size: -
cdr3_nt: TGTGCCAGCAACTCGAGGAGCTCCTATAATTCACCCCTCCACTTT
cdr3_aa: CASNSRSSYNSPLHF

j_call: TRBJ2-1
d_call: -
v_call: TRBV4-2
clone_size: -
cdr3_nt: TGTGCCAGCAACCAAGGCCCCCCGCAGGGGCTTTCGGGTTACAATGAGCAGTTCTTC
cdr3_aa: CASNQGPPQGLSGYNEQFF

j_call: TRBJ2-2
d_call: -
v_call: TRBV5-5
clone_size: -
cdr3_nt: TGTGCCAGCAGCTTGGCCGGATCCACCGGGGAGCTGTTTTTT
cdr3_aa: CASSLAGSTGELFF

j_call: TRBJ2-6
d_call: -
v_call: TRBV29-1
clone_size: -
cdr3_nt: TGCAGCGTTGCGCAGATGGACTCTGGGGCCAACGTCCTGACTTTC
cdr3_aa: CSVAQMDSGANVLTF

j_call: TRBJ2-1
d_call: -
v_call: TRBV19
clone_size: -
cdr3_nt: TGTGCCAGTAGTATAGGGGGTTGGGGAGGCAATGAGCAGTTCTTC
cdr3_aa: CASSIGGWGGNEQFF

j_call: TRBJ1-1
d_call: -
v_call: TRBV19
clone_size: -
cdr3_nt: TGTGCCAGTAGTATAGGTATCACTGAAGCTTTCTTT
cdr3_aa: CASSIGITEAFF

j_call: TRBJ2-7
d_call: TRBD2
v_call: TRBV28
clone_size: -
cdr3_nt: TGTGCCAGCAGTTTAAGACTAGCGGATCACTCCCCCCTCTACGAGCAGTACTTC
cdr3_aa: CASSLRLADHSPLYEQYF

j_call: TRBJ1-2
d_call: TRBD1
v_call: TRBV4-3
clone_size: -
cdr3_nt: TGCGCCAGCAGCCAAGATCGGACAGGAGGTGGCTACACCTTC
cdr3_aa: CASSQDRTGGGYTF

j_call: TRBJ2-7
d_call: -
v_call: TRBV28
clone_size: -
cdr3_nt: TGTGCCAGCAGTTGGGCGGGCGAGCAGTACTTC
cdr3_aa: CASSWAGEQYF

j_call: TRBJ2-1
d_call: -
v_call: TRBV7-9
clone_size: -
cdr3_nt: TGTGCCAGCAGCTCCTCCTTGGGGGTAATTGATTTTAGGGATGAGCAGTTCTTC
cdr3_aa: CASSSSLGVIDFRDEQFF

j_call: TRBJ2-3
d_call: -
v_call: TRBV21-1
clone_size: -
cdr3_nt: TGTGCCAGCAGCAAAGCGCAGGGTGGTAGCGGGGACCCCACAGATACGCAGTATTTT
cdr3_aa: CASSKAQGGSGDPTDTQYF

j_call: TRBJ2-1
d_call: TRBD2
v_call: TRBV28
clone_size: -
cdr3_nt: TGTGCCAGCAGCCCGCCGACTAGCGGGAGTCTTAATGAGCAGTTCTTC
cdr3_aa: CASSPPTSGSLNEQFF

j_call: TRBJ2-2
d_call: TRBD2
v_call: TRBV9
clone_size: -
cdr3_nt: TGTGCCAGCAGCGTAGAAGGAAGCGGGAGTGGCACCGGGGAGCTGTTTTTT
cdr3_aa: CASSVEGSGSGTGELFF

j_call: TRBJ1-1
d_call: -
v_call: TRBV7-2
clone_size: -
cdr3_nt: TGTGCCAGCAGCTTAGTGGGGGGCCGGGCGACTGAAGCTTTCTTT
cdr3_aa: CASSLVGGRATEAFF

j_call: TRBJ1-1
d_call: -
v_call: TRBV13
clone_size: -
cdr3_nt: TGTGCCAGCAGCTCCCGGGGCTACACTGAAGCTTTCTTT
cdr3_aa: CASSSRGYTEAFF

j_call: TRBJ2-7
d_call: -
v_call: TRBV6-1
clone_size: -
cdr3_nt: TGTGCCAGCAGCCCCGCTAGGCAGCCCTCCTACGAGCAGTACTTC
cdr3_aa: CASSPARQPSYEQYF

j_call: TRBJ2-2
d_call: -
v_call: TRBV4-3
clone_size: few
cdr3_nt: TGCGCCAGCAGCCAAGATAGCACCGGGGAGCTGTTTTTT
cdr3_aa: CASSQDSTGELFF

j_call: TRBJ2-7
d_call: -
v_call: TRBV9
clone_size: -
cdr3_nt: TGTGCCAGCAGCGTAGGTGATGGATACGAGCAGTACTTC
cdr3_aa: CASSVGDGYEQYF

j_call: TRBJ2-4
d_call: -
v_call: TRBV7-9
clone_size: -
cdr3_nt: TGTGCCAGCAGCTTAGCCGGGCTAAAAAACATTCAGTACTTC
cdr3_aa: CASSLAGLKNIQYF

j_call: TRBJ2-7
d_call: -
v_call: TRBV27
clone_size: once
cdr3_nt: TGTGCCAGCATGAACAGGGCCCCCTACGAGCAGTACTTC
cdr3_aa: CASMNRAPYEQYF

j_call: TRBJ2-7
d_call: -
v_call: TRBV6-1
clone_size: -
cdr3_nt: TGTGCCAGCAGTGTGGGGAGAGGGGGCGAGCAGTACTTC
cdr3_aa: CASSVGRGGEQYF

j_call: TRBJ1-2
d_call: -
v_call: TRBV9
clone_size: once
cdr3_nt: TGTGCCAGCAGCGAGCTCCGGGACTATGGCTACACCTTC
cdr3_aa: CASSELRDYGYTF

j_call: TRBJ1-1
d_call: -
v_call: TRBV6-1
clone_size: -
cdr3_nt: TGTGCCAGCCGGCGGGTACAGTCGAACACTGAAGCTTTCTTT
cdr3_aa: CASRRVQSNTEAFF

j_call: TRBJ1-5
d_call: -
v_call: TRBV27
clone_size: -
cdr3_nt: TGTGCCAGCAGTTCGCATAGCAATCAGCCCCAGCATTTT
cdr3_aa: CASSSHSNQPQHF

j_call: TRBJ1-1
d_call: -
v_call: TRBV4-1
clone_size: -
cdr3_nt: TGCGCCAGCAGCCTGACAGGTAGGGACACTGAAGCTTTCTTT
cdr3_aa: CASSLTGRDTEAFF

j_call: TRBJ1-4
d_call: -
v_call: TRBV7-9
clone_size: -
cdr3_nt: TGTGCCAGCAGCTTGGGCGCAACTAATGAAAAACTGTTTTTT
cdr3_aa: CASSLGATNEKLFF

j_call: TRBJ2-1
d_call: TRBD2
v_call: TRBV7-9
clone_size: -
cdr3_nt: TGTGCCAGCCGAGGTTTCGGGCGGGAGAATGAGCAGTTCTTC
cdr3_aa: CASRGFGRENEQFF

j_call: TRBJ2-3
d_call: TRBD2
v_call: TRBV4-3
clone_size: -
cdr3_nt: TGCGCCAGCAGCCCCCAGGGACTAGCGGGAGGCCGGGAGAGCCTCACAGATACGCAGTATTTT
cdr3_aa: CASSPQGLAGGRESLTDTQYF